This TCR beta chain was identified in a study of T cells in Graves' hyperthyroidism and ophthalmopathy (dated by TCRdb to between 2018 and 2021). About the full investigation: Peripheral blood was sampled at the time of initial diagnosis, prior to any treatment. To identify distinguishing TCR V-J signatures, a discovery cohort of some 99 patients was used, comprising 40 to 45 with Graves' ophthalmopathy and 57 with stable Graves' hyperthyroidism. Prospective prediction of ophthalmopathy was tested in an independent validation cohort of 18 to 20 hyperthyroidism patients and some 17 patients who later progressed to ophthalmopathy. The roughly 100 discovery patients were randomly divided into training and test sets at a 7:3 ratio. Thyroid tissue and blood T-cell repertoires from about six Graves' hyperthyroidism patients were also compared in the study. Following sampling, methimazole starting at 30 mg daily was given to hyperthyroidism patients, and high-dose intravenous methylprednisolone was given to ophthalmopathy patients. The paper describes TCR Vbeta CDR3 sequencing of 135 peripheral blood samples, made up of under 50 ophthalmopathy patients, 70 to 80 hyperthyroidism patients and 17 progressor patients. The paper as a whole reports these results and caveats: In validation, the model predicted progression to ophthalmopathy a median of roughly six months before onset, with roughly 70% sensitivity and about 72% specificity. Ophthalmopathy was separated from stable hyperthyroidism by a 13 V-J signature model, with approximately 89% sensitivity and approximately 81% specificity obtained in cross-validation and 80%/75% obtained in testing. Most expanded thyroid clonotypes (frequency above 0.001) were also found in blood, which suggests that blood repertoires may mirror thyroid immune responses. Sample size was not statistically predetermined, and blinding of investigators to group allocation was not performed.

CDR1 and CDR2 are drawn from the germline V gene: MNHEY, SVGAGI. Counted from cysteine to phenylalanine, this CDR3 has 12 amino acids. The only DNA kept is the CDR3, 36 bases in frame from the first base. V and J lose 0 bases and 8 bases, and a span of 5 bases separates them. The TCR beta CDR3 regions were amplified from the RNA transcripts. A first-round RT-PCR of the TCR CDR3 used the HTBI primer set with the Qiagen OneStep RT-PCR kit. The libraries were constructed in a second round of multiplex PCR and then size-selected and purified. Libraries were sequenced paired-end with 100 bp reads on an Illumina HiSeq2000. Per the source publication's procedure: SOAPnuke was used to process the raw data, with reads discarded if the reads contained adapters or uncalled bases, had a mean Phred below 15, or lacked an exact constant-primer or identifier match. High-quality paired reads were merged with COPE v1.2.5, and unique nucleotide sequences were defined as clonotypes. MiTCR v1.1 was used to align clonotypes to the IMGT TRBV, TRBD and TRBJ reference segments. Only V-J combinations with frequency above 0.0001, covering 99% to 99.2% of repertoires, were analysed. A TCS score was defined as the ratio between F50 (clonal expansion) and ExV (chaos), using BLOSUM62-based TCRdist between CDR3 peptides within each V-J. Welch's t-statistics and random forest reduced around 550 V-J features to 13, which were used in a naive Bayes classifier (R e1071). TCRdb passed the public sequencing reads through fastp at Q25 and MiXCR, retaining productive beta sequences. Merged by CDR3 protein, the rows form single entries marked with the most common genes and DNA. The V and J calls and clone size are TCRdb's, not the authors'. This sample lists hundreds of thousands of distinct CDR3 sequences; around 13% were detected once. Around a tenth of the sample comes from the top ten.

About this clonotype: Its antigen remains undetermined. No base qualities exist here, and no much larger clone lies one base off it.

A patient counted as having stable Graves' hyperthyroidism if no progression to ophthalmopathy occurred over 18 months of follow-up. Hyperthyroidism patients were aged 18 to 65 years and newly diagnosed, with disease duration of less than 2 months. The study excluded patients with uncontrolled infections, other autoimmune diseases, pregnancy or lactation. Diagnoses were based on clinical symptoms, serum thyroxine and TRAb, thyroid ultrasound and orbital computed tomography. PBMCs were isolated from 10 ml of fresh peripheral blood by Ficoll-Paque density gradient centrifugation. Total RNA was extracted with Trizol reagent, and quality was checked on an Agilent 2100 Bioanalyzer.

Sequencing used blood. This sequence originates from a woman aged 18-30 years with Graves' hyperthyroidism. Rearrangement joined TRBV6-5 to TRBJ2-1; the D gene identity is not certain. The CDR3 protein sequence reads: CASSYSSYEQFF. The nucleotide sequence reads as follows: TGTGCCAGCAGTTACTCCTCATATGAGCAGTTCTTC.